Here is one T cell receptor beta chain with its context. This sample was taken from a study of human T cells and chemical hapten exposure. The length of the CDR3 is 9 residues. TCRdb itself ran the RACE reads through MiXCR, one entry per CDR3 protein. The data contain 30,000 to 40,000 distinct CDR3 sequences, about 12% of them singletons. Noted time point: pre-sensitization, week 0. Treatment in this sample: therapeutic diphenylcyclopropenone sensitization with weekly scalp DPC. Researchers extracted total RNA from unfractionated whole blood. The rearrangement uses TRBV21-1 and TRBJ1-1. TRBV21-1 is tagged as a pseudogene. This specimen consisted of whole blood, obtained in connection with sensitization to the hapten diphenylcyclopropenone (DPC). The sequence came from a woman aged 40 to 50 with alopecia areata. Some clones in this sample may be carry-over from other donors' samples. The CDR3: CASSMGAFF. CDR3 bases: TGTGCCAGCAGCATGGGAGCTTTCTTT.